The rows below give T cell receptor beta chains drawn from one sample of a study of blood T cell repertoires in COVID-19. Profiled with immunoSEQ multiplex PCR; TCRdb holds only in-frame clones, not every one. The sample has around 150,000 clones; 87% are singletons. Input material: peripheral blood. The receptors shown here come from a woman in her sixties who had recovered from COVID-19. Each CDR3 is given with its conserved first and last residue. The order of the fields is D gene, clone size, V gene, CDR3 protein. D genes are given only for firm matches. Size tells how often a clone was seen (once, few, many) or the class of an expanded clone, and some rows leave it out.

d_call: -; clone_size: -; v_call: TRBV5-1; cdr3_aa: CASSPGNRGFTDTQYF
d_call: -; clone_size: once; v_call: TRBV2; cdr3_aa: CASSVQGGFSDEAFF
d_call: -; clone_size: once; v_call: TRBV5-5; cdr3_aa: CASSATVPRDEQFF
d_call: -; clone_size: -; v_call: TRBV7-9; cdr3_aa: CASRGGANTGELFF
d_call: -; clone_size: -; v_call: TRBV4-1; cdr3_aa: CASSQSVNTEAFF
d_call: -; clone_size: -; v_call: TRBV28; cdr3_aa: CASRPRTRAGTEAFF
d_call: -; clone_size: -; v_call: TRBV20-1; cdr3_aa: CSARRVGYTF
d_call: TRBD1; clone_size: -; v_call: TRBV4-2; cdr3_aa: CASSQRTGTEPSPLHF
d_call: -; clone_size: -; v_call: TRBV19; cdr3_aa: CASSPRWVMGRNIQYF
d_call: -; clone_size: -; v_call: TRBV6-2/TRBV6-3; cdr3_aa: CASSYTLRGQFF
d_call: -; clone_size: -; v_call: TRBV20-1; cdr3_aa: CSASLRRGSGKNIQYF
d_call: TRBD1; clone_size: -; v_call: TRBV15; cdr3_aa: CSTATGQGLQTQYF
d_call: -; clone_size: -; v_call: TRBV5-4; cdr3_aa: CASSLGRNNEQFF
d_call: -; clone_size: -; v_call: TRBV11-2; cdr3_aa: CASSLVEDTEAFF
d_call: -; clone_size: -; v_call: TRBV5-1; cdr3_aa: CASSLRGQRDNTIYF
d_call: -; clone_size: -; v_call: TRBV15; cdr3_aa: CATRYQGGAGGELFF
d_call: -; clone_size: few; v_call: TRBV7-8; cdr3_aa: CASSPGGRRGTEAFF
d_call: -; clone_size: -; v_call: TRBV29-1; cdr3_aa: CSVDKGMNTGELFF
d_call: -; clone_size: -; v_call: TRBV6-5; cdr3_aa: CASSEKEGGSYGYTF
d_call: -; clone_size: -; v_call: TRBV5-1; cdr3_aa: CASSLGQLSNYGYTF